This is a list of T cell receptor beta chains from one sample in a study of CD8+CD57+ T cells in acquired aplastic anemia. TCRdb re-called the reads with MiXCR, one entry per CDR3 protein. The sample shows more than 200,000 distinct CDR3 sequences, less than 60% of them seen only once. The sequencing input was sorted CD4+, CD8+, or CD8+CD57+ T cells (not recorded which) from PBMCs. These receptors all come from a human donor with aplastic anemia. CDR3s include the opening cysteine and the closing phenylalanine or tryptophan. A D gene is named only where the DNA matches it firmly.

TRBJ1-3 | TRBD1 | TRBV2 | CASTIGQGLGGNTIYF
TRBJ1-6 | TRBD1 | TRBV5-1 | CASSQYGTGNNSPLHF
TRBJ2-5 | TRBD2 | TRBV11-2 | CASSLDPAGDETQYF
TRBJ2-7 | . | TRBV2 | CASSAMQDGSGNF
TRBJ2-7 | . | TRBV7-2 | CASSLAQGYEQYF
TRBJ1-2 | TRBD1 | TRBV10-3 | CAIRLQGASGGYTF
TRBJ1-2 | . | TRBV7-9 | CASSGEGWESAGNTF
TRBJ2-7 | . | TRBV12-3/TRBV12-4 | CASSKSQGRSVEQYF
TRBJ1-2 | . | TRBV18 | CASSPTVGDGYTF
TRBJ1-1 | TRBD1 | TRBV5-1 | CANSLQGRTEAFF